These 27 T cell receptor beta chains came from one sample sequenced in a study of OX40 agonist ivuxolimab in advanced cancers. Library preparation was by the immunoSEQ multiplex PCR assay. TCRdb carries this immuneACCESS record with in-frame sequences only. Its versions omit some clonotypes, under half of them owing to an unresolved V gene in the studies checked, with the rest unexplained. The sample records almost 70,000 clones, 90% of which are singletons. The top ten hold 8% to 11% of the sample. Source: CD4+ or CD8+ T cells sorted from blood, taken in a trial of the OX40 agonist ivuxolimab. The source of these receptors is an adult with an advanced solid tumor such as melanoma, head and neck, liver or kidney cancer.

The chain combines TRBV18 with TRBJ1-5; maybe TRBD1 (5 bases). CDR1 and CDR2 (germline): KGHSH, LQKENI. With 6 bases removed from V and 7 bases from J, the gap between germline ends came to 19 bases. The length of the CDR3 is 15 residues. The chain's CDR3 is CASSPLRRGRQPQHF. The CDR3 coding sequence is TGTGCCAGCTCCCCTTTGAGACGGGGCAGACAGCCCCAGCATTTT.

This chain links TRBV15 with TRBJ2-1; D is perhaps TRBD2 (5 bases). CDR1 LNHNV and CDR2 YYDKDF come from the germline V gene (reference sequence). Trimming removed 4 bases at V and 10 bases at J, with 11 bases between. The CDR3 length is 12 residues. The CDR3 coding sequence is TGTGCCACCAGCACCGGATCGGGGGAGCAGTTCTTC. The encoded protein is CATSTGSGEQFF.

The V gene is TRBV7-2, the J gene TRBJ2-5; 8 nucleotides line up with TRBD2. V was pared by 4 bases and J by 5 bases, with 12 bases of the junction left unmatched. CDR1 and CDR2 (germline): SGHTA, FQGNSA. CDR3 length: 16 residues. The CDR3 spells CASSSQASGSWETQYF. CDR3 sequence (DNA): TGTGCCAGCAGCTCTCAGGCTAGCGGGTCTTGGGAGACCCAGTACTTC. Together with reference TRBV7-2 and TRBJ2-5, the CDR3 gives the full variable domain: GAGVSQSPSNKVTEKGKDVELRCDPISGHTALYWYRQSLGQGLEFLIYFQGNSAPDKSGLPSDRFSAERTGGSVSTLTIQRTQQEDSAVYLCASSSQASGSWETQYFGPGTRLLVL.

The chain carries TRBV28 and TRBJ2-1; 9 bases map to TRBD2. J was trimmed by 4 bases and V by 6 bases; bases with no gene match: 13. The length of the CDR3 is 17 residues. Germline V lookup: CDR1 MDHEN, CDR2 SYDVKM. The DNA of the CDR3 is TGTGCCAGCAGCAACCTCCCCGGACTAGCGTCTTACAATGAGCAGTTCTTC. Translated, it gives CASSNLPGLASYNEQFF.

The CDR3 here is CASSLGRERDEQFF. The CDR3 DNA is TGCGCCAGCAGCTTGGGGCGGGAGAGGGATGAGCAGTTCTTC. The rearrangement links TRBV5-1 to TRBJ2-1; 7 bases agree with TRBD2. The CDR3 consists of 14 residues. The germline gives CDR1 SGHRS, CDR2 YFSETQ. The junction had 5 bases not matched to a gene; V was cut back by 0 bases and J by 8 bases.

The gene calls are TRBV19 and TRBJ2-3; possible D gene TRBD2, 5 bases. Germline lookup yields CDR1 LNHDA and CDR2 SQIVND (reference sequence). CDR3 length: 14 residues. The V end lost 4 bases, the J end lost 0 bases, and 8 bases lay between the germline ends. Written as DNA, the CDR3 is TGTGCCAGTAGTACCCAGCGGAGCACAGATACGCAGTATTTT. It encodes CASSTQRSTDTQYF.

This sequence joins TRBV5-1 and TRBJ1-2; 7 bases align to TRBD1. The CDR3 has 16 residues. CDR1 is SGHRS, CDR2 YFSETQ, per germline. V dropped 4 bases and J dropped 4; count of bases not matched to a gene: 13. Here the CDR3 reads CASSKGQPAGVYGYTF. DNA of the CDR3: TGCGCCAGCAGCAAGGGACAGCCGGCGGGGGTCTATGGCTACACCTTC.

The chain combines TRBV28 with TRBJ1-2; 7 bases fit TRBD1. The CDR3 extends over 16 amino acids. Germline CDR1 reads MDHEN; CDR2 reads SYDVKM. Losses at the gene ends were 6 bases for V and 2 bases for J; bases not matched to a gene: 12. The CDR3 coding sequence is TGTGCCAGCAGCCCGACAGGGCTCAGTCGGAACTATGGCTACACCTTC. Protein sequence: CASSPTGLSRNYGYTF.

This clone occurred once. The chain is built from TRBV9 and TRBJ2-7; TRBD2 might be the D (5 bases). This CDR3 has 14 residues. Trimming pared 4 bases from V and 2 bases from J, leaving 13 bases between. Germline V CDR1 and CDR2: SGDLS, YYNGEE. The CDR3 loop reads CASSPLGVTYEQYF. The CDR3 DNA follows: TGTGCCAGCAGCCCCCTCGGGGTAACCTACGAGCAGTACTTC.

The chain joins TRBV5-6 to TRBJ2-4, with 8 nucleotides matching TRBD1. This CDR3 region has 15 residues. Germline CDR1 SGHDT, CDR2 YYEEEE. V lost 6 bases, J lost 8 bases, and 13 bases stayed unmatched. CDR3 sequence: CASTTFRGRTHIQYF. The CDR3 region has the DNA TGTGCCAGCACCACATTCAGGGGGCGCACCCACATTCAGTACTTC.

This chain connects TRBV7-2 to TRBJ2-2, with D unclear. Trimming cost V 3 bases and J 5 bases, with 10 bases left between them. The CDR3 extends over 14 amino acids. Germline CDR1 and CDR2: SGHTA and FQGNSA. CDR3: CASSFVGWTGELFF. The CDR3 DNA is TGTGCCAGCAGCTTTGTAGGGTGGACCGGGGAGCTGTTTTTT. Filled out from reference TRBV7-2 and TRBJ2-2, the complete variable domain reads GAGVSQSPSNKVTEKGKDVELRCDPISGHTALYWYRQSLGQGLEFLIYFQGNSAPDKSGLPSDRFSAERTGGSVSTLTIQRTQQEDSAVYLCASSFVGWTGELFFGEGSRLTVL.

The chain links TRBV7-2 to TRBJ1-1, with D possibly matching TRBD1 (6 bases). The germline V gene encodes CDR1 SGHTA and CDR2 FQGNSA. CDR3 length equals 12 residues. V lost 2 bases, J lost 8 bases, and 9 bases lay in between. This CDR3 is CASSLTGLEAFF. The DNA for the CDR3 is TGTGCCAGCAGCTTAACAGGGCTAGAAGCTTTCTTT.

This CDR3 is CASSLGGGTQYF. CDR3 sequence (DNA): TGCGCCAGCAGCTTGGGTGGGGGGACCCAGTACTTC. This chain joins TRBV5-1 and TRBJ2-5; D may match TRBD1 or TRBD2 (5 bases each). Germline V lookup: CDR1 SGHRS, CDR2 YFSETQ. The V end lost 0 bases, the J end lost 7 bases, and 7 bases lay between the germline ends. This CDR3 contains 12 residues.

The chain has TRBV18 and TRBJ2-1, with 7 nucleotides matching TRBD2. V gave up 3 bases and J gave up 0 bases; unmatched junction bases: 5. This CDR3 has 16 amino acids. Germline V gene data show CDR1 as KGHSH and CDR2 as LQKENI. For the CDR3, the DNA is TGTGCCAGCTCACCGTTTAGCGGGCACTCCTACAATGAGCAGTTCTTC. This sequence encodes CASSPFSGHSYNEQFF.

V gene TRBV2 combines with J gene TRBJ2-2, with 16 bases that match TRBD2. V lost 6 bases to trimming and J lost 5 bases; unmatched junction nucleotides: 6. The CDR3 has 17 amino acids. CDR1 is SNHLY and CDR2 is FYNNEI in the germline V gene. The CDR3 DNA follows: TGTGCCAGCAGGCCCCCGGGACTAGCGGGAGGGACCGGGGAGCTGTTTTTT. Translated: CASRPPGLAGGTGELFF.

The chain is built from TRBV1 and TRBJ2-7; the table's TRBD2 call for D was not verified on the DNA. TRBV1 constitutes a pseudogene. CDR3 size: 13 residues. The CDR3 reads CTSSQVGVYEQYF. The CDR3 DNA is TGCACCAGCAGCCAGGTCGGGGTCTACGAGCAGTACTTC.

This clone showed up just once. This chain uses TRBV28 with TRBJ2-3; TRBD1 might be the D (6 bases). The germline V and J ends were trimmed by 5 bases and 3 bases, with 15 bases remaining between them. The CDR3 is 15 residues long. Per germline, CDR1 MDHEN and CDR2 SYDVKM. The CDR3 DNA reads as TGTGCCAGCAGTCCCGGGACAACAAGGACAGATACGCAGTATTTT. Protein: CASSPGTTRTDTQYF.

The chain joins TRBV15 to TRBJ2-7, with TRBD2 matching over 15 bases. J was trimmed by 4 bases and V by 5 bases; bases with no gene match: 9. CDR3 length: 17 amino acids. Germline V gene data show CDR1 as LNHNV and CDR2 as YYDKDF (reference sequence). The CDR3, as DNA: TGTGCCACCAGCCGTGGTACGGGACTAGCGGGAGGATACGAGCAGTACTTC. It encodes CATSRGTGLAGGYEQYF.

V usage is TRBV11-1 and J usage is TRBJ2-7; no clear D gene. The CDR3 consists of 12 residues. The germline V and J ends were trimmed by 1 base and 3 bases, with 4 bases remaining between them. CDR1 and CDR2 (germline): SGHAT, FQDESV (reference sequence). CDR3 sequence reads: CASSLVGYEQYF. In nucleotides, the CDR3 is TGTGCCAGCAGCTTAGTGGGCTACGAGCAGTACTTC.

The CDR3 DNA is TGTGCCAGCAGCTTAGAGGCGGTGTCCTACGAGCAGTACTTC. Translation: CASSLEAVSYEQYF. This rearrangement joins TRBV7-2 to TRBJ2-7; D gene ambiguous. The V end lost 1 base, the J end lost 1 base, and 8 bases lay between the germline ends. Germline CDR1 is SGHTA and CDR2 is FQGNSA. The CDR3 spans 14 residues.

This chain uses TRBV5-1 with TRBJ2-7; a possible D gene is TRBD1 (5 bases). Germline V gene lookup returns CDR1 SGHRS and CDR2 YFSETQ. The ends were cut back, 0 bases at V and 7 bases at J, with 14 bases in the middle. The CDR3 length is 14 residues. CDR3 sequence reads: CASSLAGQGEEQYF. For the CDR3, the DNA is TGCGCCAGCAGCTTGGCCGGGCAGGGTGAAGAGCAGTACTTC.

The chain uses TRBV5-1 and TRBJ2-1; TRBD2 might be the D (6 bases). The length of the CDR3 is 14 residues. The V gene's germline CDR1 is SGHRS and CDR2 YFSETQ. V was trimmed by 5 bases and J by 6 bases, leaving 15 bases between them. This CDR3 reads CASRESGPRNEQFF. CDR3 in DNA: TGCGCCAGCAGGGAGAGCGGGCCGCGCAATGAGCAGTTCTTC.

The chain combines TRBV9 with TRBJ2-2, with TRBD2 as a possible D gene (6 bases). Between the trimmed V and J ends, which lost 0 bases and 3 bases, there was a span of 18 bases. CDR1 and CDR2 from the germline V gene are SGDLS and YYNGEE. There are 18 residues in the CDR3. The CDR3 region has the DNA TGTGCCAGCAGCGTAGCATTCGGAGGGAGAGGGGACACCGGGGAGCTGTTTTTT. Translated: CASSVAFGGRGDTGELFF. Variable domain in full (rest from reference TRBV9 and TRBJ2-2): DSGVTQTPKHLITATGQRVTLRCSPRSGDLSVYWYQQSLDQGLQFLIQYYNGEERAKGNILERFSAQQFPDLHSELNLSSLELGDSALYFCASSVAFGGRGDTGELFFGEGSRLTVL.

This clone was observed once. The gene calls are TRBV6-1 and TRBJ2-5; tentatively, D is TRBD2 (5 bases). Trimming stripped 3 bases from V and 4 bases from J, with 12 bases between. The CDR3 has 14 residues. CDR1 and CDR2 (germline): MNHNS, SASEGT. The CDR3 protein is CASSEPRGLETQYF. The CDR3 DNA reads TGTGCCAGCAGTGAGCCTAGAGGGTTAGAGACCCAGTACTTC.

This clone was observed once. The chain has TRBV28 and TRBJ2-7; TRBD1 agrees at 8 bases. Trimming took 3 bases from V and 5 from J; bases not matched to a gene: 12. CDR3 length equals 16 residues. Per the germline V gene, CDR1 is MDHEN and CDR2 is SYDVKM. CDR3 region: CASSLDRARISNEQYF. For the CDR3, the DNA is TGTGCCAGCAGTTTGGACAGGGCGAGGATTAGTAACGAGCAGTACTTC.

In DNA form, the CDR3 reads TGTGCCAGCAGCTTAGGAGGCGGAGTTGGGGAGCTGTTTTTT. Amino acids: CASSLGGGVGELFF. The J gene is TRBJ2-2, the V gene TRBV7-9, with D unclear. Per germline, CDR1 SEHNR and CDR2 FQNEAQ (reference sequence). Trimming left V 1 base short and J 8 bases short, with 11 bases between. The CDR3 is made up of 14 amino acids. The whole variable domain, filled in from reference TRBV7-9 and TRBJ2-2, reads DTGVSQNPRHKITKRGQNVTFRCDPISEHNRLYWYRQTLGQGPEFLTYFQNEAQLEKSRLLSDRFSAERPKGSFSTLEIQRTEQGDSAMYLCASSLGGGVGELFFGEGSRLTVL.

The CDR3 here is CASSLASALPDTQYF. DNA for the CDR3: TGTGCCAGCAGCTTAGCTAGCGCCCTCCCAGATACGCAGTATTTT. This sequence joins TRBV11-2 and TRBJ2-3; possible D gene TRBD2, 6 bases. Trimming shortened V by 1 base and J by 4 bases, and 12 bases separated the two germline ends. The CDR3 extends over 15 amino acids. The germline V gene has CDR1 SGHAT and CDR2 FQNNGV.